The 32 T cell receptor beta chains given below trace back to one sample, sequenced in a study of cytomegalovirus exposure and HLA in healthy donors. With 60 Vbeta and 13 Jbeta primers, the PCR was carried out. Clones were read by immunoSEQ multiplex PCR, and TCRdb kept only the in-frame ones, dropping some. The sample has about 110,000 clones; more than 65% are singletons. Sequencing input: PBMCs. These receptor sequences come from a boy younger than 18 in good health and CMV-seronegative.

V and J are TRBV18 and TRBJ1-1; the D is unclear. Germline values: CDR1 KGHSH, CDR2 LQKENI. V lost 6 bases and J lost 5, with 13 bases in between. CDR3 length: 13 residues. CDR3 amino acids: CASSQLLTTEAFF. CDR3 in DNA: TGTGCCAGCTCCCAACTATTGACGACTGAAGCTTTCTTT.

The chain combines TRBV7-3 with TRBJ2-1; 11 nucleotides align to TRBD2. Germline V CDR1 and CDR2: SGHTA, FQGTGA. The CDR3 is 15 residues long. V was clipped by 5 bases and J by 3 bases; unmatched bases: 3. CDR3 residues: CASSLGTSGYNEQFF. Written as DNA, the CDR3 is TGTGCCAGCAGCCTCGGGACTAGCGGCTACAATGAGCAGTTCTTC.

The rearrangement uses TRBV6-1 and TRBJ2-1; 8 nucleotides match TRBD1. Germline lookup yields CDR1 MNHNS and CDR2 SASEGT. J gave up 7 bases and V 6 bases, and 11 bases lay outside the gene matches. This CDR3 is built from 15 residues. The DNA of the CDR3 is TGTGCCAGCAGATTAACCGGGACAGGTGAAAATGAGCAGTTCTTC. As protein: CASRLTGTGENEQFF.

As DNA, the CDR3 is TGTGCCAGCTCACCTGCAGGATCCCCCGAGCAGTACTTC. It codes for CASSPAGSPEQYF. The rearrangement joins TRBV18 to TRBJ2-7; D remains unclear. The CDR3 length is 13 residues. Per germline, CDR1 KGHSH and CDR2 LQKENI. Trimming left V 3 bases short and J 6 bases short, with 12 bases between.

CDR3 region: CASSSGQGSTNEKLFF. In DNA form, the CDR3 reads TGTGCCAGCAGCTCGGGACAGGGTAGCACTAATGAAAAACTGTTTTTT. The chain has TRBV5-4 and TRBJ1-4, with 9 bases fitting TRBD1. Germline CDR1 SGHNT, CDR2 YYREEE (reference sequence). After removal of 3 bases from V and 2 bases from J, the junction contained 5 bases not matched to a gene. The CDR3 spans 16 residues.

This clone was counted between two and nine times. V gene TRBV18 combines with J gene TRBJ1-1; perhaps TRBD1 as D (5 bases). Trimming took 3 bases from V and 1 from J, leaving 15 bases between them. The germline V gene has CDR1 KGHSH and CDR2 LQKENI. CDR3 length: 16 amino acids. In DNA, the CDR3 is TGTGCCAGCTCACCGTCACCTCAGGGCCCGAACACTGAAGCTTTCTTT. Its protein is CASSPSPQGPNTEAFF.

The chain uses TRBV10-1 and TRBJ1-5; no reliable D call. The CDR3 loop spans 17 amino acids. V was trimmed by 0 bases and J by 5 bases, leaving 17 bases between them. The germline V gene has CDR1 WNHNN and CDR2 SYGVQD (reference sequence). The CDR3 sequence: CASSESNFSKSYQPQHF. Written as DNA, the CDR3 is TGCGCCAGCAGTGAGTCGAATTTTAGCAAGTCTTATCAGCCCCAGCATTTT.

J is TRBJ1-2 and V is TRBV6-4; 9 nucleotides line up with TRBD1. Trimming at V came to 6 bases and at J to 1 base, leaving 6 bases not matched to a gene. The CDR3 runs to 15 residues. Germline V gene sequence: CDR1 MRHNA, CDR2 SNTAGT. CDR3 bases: TGTGCCAGCAGGGCGACAGGGGGAGGTAACTATGGCTACACCTTC. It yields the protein CASRATGGGNYGYTF.

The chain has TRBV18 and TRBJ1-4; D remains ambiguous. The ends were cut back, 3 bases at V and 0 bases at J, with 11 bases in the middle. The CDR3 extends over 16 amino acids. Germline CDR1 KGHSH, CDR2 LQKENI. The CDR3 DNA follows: TGTGCCAGCTCACCCCTCCCGGGGTCAACTAATGAAAAACTGTTTTTT. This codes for CASSPLPGSTNEKLFF.

The CDR3 DNA is TGCGCCAGCAGCTTGGGGCCGGGACAGGGGGCCGGAGGGGAGCTGTTTTTT. It yields the protein CASSLGPGQGAGGELFF. The gene calls are TRBV5-1 and TRBJ2-2, with 12 bases lining up with TRBD1. Losses at the gene ends were 0 bases for V and 8 bases for J; bases not matched to a gene: 8. Germline V gives CDR1 SGHRS, CDR2 YFSETQ. The CDR3 consists of 17 residues.

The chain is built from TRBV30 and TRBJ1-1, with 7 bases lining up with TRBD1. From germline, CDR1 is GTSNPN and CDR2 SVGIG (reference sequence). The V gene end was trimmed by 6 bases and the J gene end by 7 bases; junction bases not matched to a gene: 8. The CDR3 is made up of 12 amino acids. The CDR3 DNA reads TGTGCCTGCAACACAGGGGCCGGTGAAGCTTTCTTT. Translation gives CACNTGAGEAFF.

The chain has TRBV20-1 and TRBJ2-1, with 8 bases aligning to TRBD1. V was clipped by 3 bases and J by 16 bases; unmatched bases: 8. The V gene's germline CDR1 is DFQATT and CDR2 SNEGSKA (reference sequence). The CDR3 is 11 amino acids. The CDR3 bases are TGCAGTGCTAGTGGATCAGGGGGCGATTTCTTC. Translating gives CSASGSGGDFF.

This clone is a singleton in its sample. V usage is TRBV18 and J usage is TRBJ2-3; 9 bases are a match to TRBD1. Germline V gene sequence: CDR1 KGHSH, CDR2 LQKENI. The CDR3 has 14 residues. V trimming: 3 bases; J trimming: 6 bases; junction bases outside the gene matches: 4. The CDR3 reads CASSPRQGVDTQYF. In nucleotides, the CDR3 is TGTGCCAGCTCACCTCGACAGGGGGTCGATACGCAGTATTTT. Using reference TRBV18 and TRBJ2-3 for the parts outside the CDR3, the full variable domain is NAGVMQNPRHLVRRRGQEARLRCSPMKGHSHVYWYRQLPEEGLKFMVYLQKENIIDESGMPKERFSAEFPKEGPSILRIQQVVRGDSAAYFCASSPRQGVDTQYFGPGTRLTVL.

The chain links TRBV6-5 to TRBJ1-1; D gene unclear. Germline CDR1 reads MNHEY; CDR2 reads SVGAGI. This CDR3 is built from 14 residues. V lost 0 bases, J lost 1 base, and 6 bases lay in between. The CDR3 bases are TGTGCCAGCAGTTACTCGGGAGAGAACACTGAAGCTTTCTTT. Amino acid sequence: CASSYSGENTEAFF.

The CDR3 DNA sequence: TGTGCCAGCAGTCTCTACAGGGAAGTCCCTGAAGCTTTCTTT. This gives the protein CASSLYREVPEAFF. The genes are TRBV2 and TRBJ1-1; possible D gene TRBD1, 6 bases. The CDR3 covers 14 residues. Trimming shortened V by 5 bases and J by 6 bases, and 16 bases separated the two germline ends. CDR1 and CDR2 (germline): SNHLY, FYNNEI.

The DNA for the CDR3 is TGTGCCAGCAGCTTGTGGGGGGGTGGCTACACCTTC. This codes for CASSLWGGGYTF. The chain joins TRBV5-6 to TRBJ1-2; possibly TRBD1 for D (5 bases). Between the trimmed V and J ends, which lost 1 base and 7 bases, there was a span of 8 bases. The CDR3 has 12 amino acids. CDR1 is SGHDT and CDR2 is YYEEEE in the germline V gene. The full variable domain, completed using reference TRBV5-6 and TRBJ1-2, is DAGVTQSPTHLIKTRGQQVTLRCSPKSGHDTVSWYQQALGQGPQFIFQYYEEEERQRGNFPDRFSGHQFPNYSSELNVNALLLGDSALYLCASSLWGGGYTFGSGTRLTVV.

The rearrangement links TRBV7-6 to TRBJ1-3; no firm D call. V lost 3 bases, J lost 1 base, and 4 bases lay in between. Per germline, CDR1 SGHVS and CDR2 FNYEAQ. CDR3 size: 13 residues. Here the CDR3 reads CASSFGSGNTIYF. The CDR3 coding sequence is TGTGCCAGCAGCTTCGGTTCTGGAAACACCATATATTTT.

CDR3 loop: CASTPDPGSNQPQHF. CDR3 coding DNA: TGTGCCAGCACCCCGGACCCGGGGAGCAATCAGCCCCAGCATTTT. This sequence joins TRBV6-6 and TRBJ1-5, with unresolved D. Looked up from germline, CDR1 is MNHNY and CDR2 is SVGAGI (reference sequence). Trimming pared 7 bases from V and 1 base from J, leaving 14 bases between. The CDR3 has 15 amino acids.

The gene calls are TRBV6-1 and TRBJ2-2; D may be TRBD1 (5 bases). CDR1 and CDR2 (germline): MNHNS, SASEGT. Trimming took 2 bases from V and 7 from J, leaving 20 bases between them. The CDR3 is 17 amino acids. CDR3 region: CASSERSLRVARGELFF. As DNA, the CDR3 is TGTGCCAGCAGTGAAAGGTCCCTCAGGGTGGCCCGCGGGGAGCTGTTTTTT.

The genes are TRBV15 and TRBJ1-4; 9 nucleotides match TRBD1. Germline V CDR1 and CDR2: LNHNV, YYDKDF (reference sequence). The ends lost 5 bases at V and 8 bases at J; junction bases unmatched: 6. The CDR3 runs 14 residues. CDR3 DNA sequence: TGTGCCACCAGCGTACAGGGGGCTGGGGAAAAACTGTTTTTT. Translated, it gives CATSVQGAGEKLFF.

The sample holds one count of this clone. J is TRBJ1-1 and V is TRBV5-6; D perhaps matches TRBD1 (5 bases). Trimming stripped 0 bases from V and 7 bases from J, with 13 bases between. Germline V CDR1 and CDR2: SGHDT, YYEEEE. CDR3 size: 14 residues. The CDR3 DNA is TGTGCCAGCAGCTTGGATTATAGGGGCAGTGAAGCTTTCTTT. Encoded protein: CASSLDYRGSEAFF.

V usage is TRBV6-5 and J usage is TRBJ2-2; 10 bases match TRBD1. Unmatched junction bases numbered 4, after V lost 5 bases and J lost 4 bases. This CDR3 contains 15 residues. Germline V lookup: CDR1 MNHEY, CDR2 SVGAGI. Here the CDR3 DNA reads TGTGCCAGCAGTCTCCGGGACAGGGGCACCGGGGAGCTGTTTTTT. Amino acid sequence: CASSLRDRGTGELFF.

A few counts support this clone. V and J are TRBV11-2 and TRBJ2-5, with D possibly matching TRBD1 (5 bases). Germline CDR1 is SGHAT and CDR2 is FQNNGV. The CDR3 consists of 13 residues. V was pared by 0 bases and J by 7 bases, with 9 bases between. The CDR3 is CASSLDRAGTQYF. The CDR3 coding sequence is TGTGCCAGCAGCTTAGACAGGGCCGGGACCCAGTACTTC. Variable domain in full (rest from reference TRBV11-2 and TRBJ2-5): EAGVAQSPRYKIIEKRQSVAFWCNPISGHATLYWYQQILGQGPKLLIQFQNNGVVDDSQLPKDRFSAERLKGVDSTLKIQPAKLEDSAVYLCASSLDRAGTQYFGPGTRLLVL.

DNA for the CDR3: TGTGCCTGGAGTGGACTGGGCTCCTACGAGCAGTACTTC. Translated, it gives CAWSGLGSYEQYF. The chain is built from TRBV30 and TRBJ2-7; no firm D call. V lost 1 base, J lost 0 bases, and 7 bases lay in between. Germline V lookup: CDR1 GTSNPN, CDR2 SVGIG (reference sequence). The CDR3 length is 13 residues. Complete variable domain (other parts from reference TRBV30 and TRBJ2-7): SQTIHQWPATLVQPVGSPLSLECTVEGTSNPNLYWYRQAAGRGLQLLFYSVGIGQISSEVPQNLSASRPQDRQFILSSKKLLLSDSGFYLCAWSGLGSYEQYFGPGTRLTVT.

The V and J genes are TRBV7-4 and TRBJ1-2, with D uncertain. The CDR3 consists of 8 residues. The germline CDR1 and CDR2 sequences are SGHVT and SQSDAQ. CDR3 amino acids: CGPDGYTF. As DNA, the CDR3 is TGTGGTCCGGATGGCTACACCTTC.

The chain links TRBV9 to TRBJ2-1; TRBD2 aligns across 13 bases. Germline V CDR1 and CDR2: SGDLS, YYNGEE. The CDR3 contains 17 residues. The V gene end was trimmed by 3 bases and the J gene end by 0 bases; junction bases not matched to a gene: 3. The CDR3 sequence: CASSAGLAGYSYNEQFF. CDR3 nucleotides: TGTGCCAGCAGCGCGGGACTAGCGGGATACTCCTACAATGAGCAGTTCTTC.

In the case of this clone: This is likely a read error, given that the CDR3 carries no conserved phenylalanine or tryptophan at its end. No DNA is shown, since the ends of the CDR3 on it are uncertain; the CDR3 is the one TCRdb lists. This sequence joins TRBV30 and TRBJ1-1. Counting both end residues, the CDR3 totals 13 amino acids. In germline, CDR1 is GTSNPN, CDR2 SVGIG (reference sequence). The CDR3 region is CAWSVAENTEALV.

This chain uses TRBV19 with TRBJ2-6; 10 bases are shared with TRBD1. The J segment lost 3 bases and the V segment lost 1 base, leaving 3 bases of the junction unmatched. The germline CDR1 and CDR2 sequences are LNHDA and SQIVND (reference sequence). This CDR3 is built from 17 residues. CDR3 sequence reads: CASSIGQGALGANVLTF. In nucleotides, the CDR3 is TGTGCCAGTAGTATAGGACAGGGGGCGCTTGGGGCCAACGTCCTGACTTTC.

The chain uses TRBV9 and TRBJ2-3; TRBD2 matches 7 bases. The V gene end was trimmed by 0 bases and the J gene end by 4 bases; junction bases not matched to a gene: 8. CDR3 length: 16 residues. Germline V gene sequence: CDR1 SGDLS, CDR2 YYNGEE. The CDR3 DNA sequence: TGTGCCAGCAGCGTAGCGAGTAGCGGGTTCGCAGATACGCAGTATTTT. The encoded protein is CASSVASSGFADTQYF. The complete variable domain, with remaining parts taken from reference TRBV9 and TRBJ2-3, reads DSGVTQTPKHLITATGQRVTLRCSPRSGDLSVYWYQQSLDQGLQFLIQYYNGEERAKGNILERFSAQQFPDLHSELNLSSLELGDSALYFCASSVASSGFADTQYFGPGTRLTVL.

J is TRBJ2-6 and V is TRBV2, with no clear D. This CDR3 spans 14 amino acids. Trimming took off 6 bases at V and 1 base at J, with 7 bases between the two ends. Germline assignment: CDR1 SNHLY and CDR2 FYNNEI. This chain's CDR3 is CASRTGSGANVLTF. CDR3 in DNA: TGTGCCAGCAGGACTGGATCTGGGGCCAACGTCCTGACTTTC.

The CDR3 coding sequence is TGTGCCAGCAGCTTAGACGGGATGAACACTGAAGCTTTCTTT. Amino acids: CASSLDGMNTEAFF. The chain combines TRBV11-1 with TRBJ1-1; the D is unclear. Deletions cut 1 base from V and 0 bases from J, with 6 bases between. Looked up from germline, CDR1 is SGHAT and CDR2 is FQDESV (reference sequence). CDR3 length equals 14 residues. The variable domain in full, with the rest retrieved from reference TRBV11-1 and TRBJ1-1, is EAEVAQSPRYKITEKSQAVAFWCDPISGHATLYWYRQILGQGPELLVQFQDESVVDDSQLPKDRFSAERLKGVDSTLKIQPAELGDSAMYLCASSLDGMNTEAFFGQGTRLTVV.

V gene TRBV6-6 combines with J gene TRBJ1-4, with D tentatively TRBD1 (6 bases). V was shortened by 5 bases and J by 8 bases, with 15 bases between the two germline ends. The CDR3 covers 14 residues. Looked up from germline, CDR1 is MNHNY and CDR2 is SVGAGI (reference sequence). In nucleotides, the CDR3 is TGTGCCAGCAGTGGACAGTTCAAGGGGGAAAAACTGTTTTTT. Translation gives CASSGQFKGEKLFF.